These 32 T cell receptor beta chains share one sample of origin, sequenced in a study of CD8+ T cells in alopecia areata. In several patients, CD4+ T cells were split by CD25+CD127- sorting. cDNA reverse transcribed from extracted RNA served as the sequencing template. Measured with immunoSEQ multiplex PCR; TCRdb has only the in-frame clones, and not every one. The table records 30,000 to 40,000 clones, 45% to 70% of them present only once. Input material: CD4+ Tregs sorted from blood. These receptors all stem from a human donor with alopecia areata.

The sample holds a few counts of this clone. The V gene is TRBV5-1, the J gene TRBJ2-3, with D possibly being TRBD2 (5 bases). V lost 4 bases to trimming and J lost 5 bases, with 8 bases between them. This CDR3 comprises 12 residues. Germline V gene sequence: CDR1 SGHRS, CDR2 YFSETQ. The CDR3 loop is CASSPAGDTQYF. The CDR3 DNA reads TGCGCCAGCAGCCCTGCGGGAGATACGCAGTATTTT.

Only a few counts were recorded for this clone. The V gene is TRBV28, the J gene TRBJ2-3; maybe TRBD2 (6 bases). V lost 6 bases, J lost 6 bases, and 13 bases lay in between. Germline assignment: CDR1 MDHEN and CDR2 SYDVKM. This CDR3 region has 13 residues. As DNA, the CDR3 is TGTGCCAGCAGAAGGGCGGGGTCGGATACGCAGTATTTT. Its protein product is CASRRAGSDTQYF.

The CDR3 here is CASSLNLGLEAFF. CDR3 in DNA: TGTGCCAGCAGCTTAAATCTGGGGCTTGAAGCTTTCTTT. The J gene is TRBJ1-1, the V gene TRBV7-3, with D perhaps matching TRBD1 (5 bases). CDR3 length: 13 amino acids. The germline CDR1 and CDR2 sequences are SGHTA and FQGTGA. The V gene lost 1 base and the J gene lost 7 bases, with 10 bases spanning the gap.

The chain joins TRBV5-1 to TRBJ2-2; 7 nucleotides match TRBD1. Germline-derived CDR1 and CDR2 are SGHRS and YFSETQ. This CDR3 region has 13 residues. The V and J ends lost 1 base and 7 bases, in that order; junction bases with no gene match: 1. CDR3 amino acids: CASSLRDSGELFF. The CDR3 DNA is TGCGCCAGCAGCTTGAGGGACAGCGGGGAGCTGTTTTTT.

The chain employs TRBV7-9 and TRBJ2-5; 10 bases match TRBD1. V lost 8 bases to trimming and J lost 6 bases; unmatched junction nucleotides: 15. The CDR3 totals 16 residues. Germline-derived CDR1 and CDR2 are SEHNR and FQNEAQ (reference sequence). CDR3 in amino acids: CASSRDRGSLVQTQYF. The CDR3 DNA is TGTGCCAGCTCGAGGGACAGGGGAAGCCTTGTTCAGACCCAGTACTTC. Full variable domain (remainder filled in from reference TRBV7-9 and TRBJ2-5): DTGVSQNPRHKITKRGQNVTFRCDPISEHNRLYWYRQTLGQGPEFLTYFQNEAQLEKSRLLSDRFSAERPKGSFSTLEIQRTEQGDSAMYLCASSRDRGSLVQTQYFGPGTRLLVL.

CDR3 sequence reads: CATSRVGGFEQFF. CDR3 sequence (DNA): TGTGCCACCAGCAGAGTCGGGGGCTTTGAGCAGTTCTTC. The rearrangement uses TRBV15 and TRBJ2-1, with D perhaps assigned TRBD1 or TRBD2 (6 bases each). This CDR3 is 13 amino acids long. Trimming took off 1 base at V and 9 bases at J, with 10 bases between the two ends. In germline, CDR1 is LNHNV, CDR2 YYDKDF (reference sequence).

By share, this clone counts as medium-sized. The V call is TRBV5-4, the J call TRBJ2-3; D possibly corresponds to TRBD2 (6 bases). The CDR3 loop spans 13 amino acids. The V gene lost 4 bases and the J gene lost 5 bases, with 11 bases spanning the gap. Germline loops: CDR1 SGHNT, CDR2 YYREEE (reference sequence). The CDR3 DNA reads TGTGCCAGCAGCGACGGGACTCAAGATACGCAGTATTTT. It specifies CASSDGTQDTQYF.

The rearrangement joins TRBV11-3 to TRBJ1-2; the match to TRBD1 covers 7 bases. V lost 3 bases and J lost 5; bases outside the gene matches: 3. This CDR3 has 13 amino acids. Germline CDR1 reads SGHNT; CDR2 reads YENEEA. CDR3 sequence reads: CASSFGTDYGYTF. The CDR3 nucleotides are TGTGCCAGCAGCTTTGGGACAGATTATGGCTACACCTTC.

This clone was seen a single time. This chain connects TRBV7-2 to TRBJ2-1, with 11 bases fitting TRBD2. CDR1 and CDR2 (germline): SGHTA, FQGNSA. With 2 bases clipped from V and 2 bases from J, the junction kept 11 bases outside the gene matches. This CDR3 spans 19 amino acids. The CDR3 region is CASSLSPSGRISTYNEQFF. CDR3 DNA sequence: TGTGCCAGCAGCTTATCGCCTAGCGGGAGGATTTCAACCTACAATGAGCAGTTCTTC. The full variable domain, its missing parts supplied by reference TRBV7-2 and TRBJ2-1, is GAGVSQSPSNKVTEKGKDVELRCDPISGHTALYWYRQSLGQGLEFLIYFQGNSAPDKSGLPSDRFSAERTGGSVSTLTIQRTQQEDSAVYLCASSLSPSGRISTYNEQFFGPGTRLTVL.

The chain carries TRBV21-1 and TRBJ1-2; whether TRBD1, the table's D call, matches the DNA was not checked. TRBV21-1 counts as a pseudogene. This CDR3 spans 15 amino acids. For the CDR3, the DNA is TGTGCCAGCAGCAAAGGCGGAGGGGGCTACTATGGCTACACCTTC. Translation gives CASSKGGGGYYGYTF.

V gene TRBV28 combines with J gene TRBJ2-6; no clear D gene. V lost 4 bases and J lost 2, with 9 bases in between. Germline CDR1 reads MDHEN; CDR2 reads SYDVKM. The CDR3 extends over 15 amino acids. CDR3 region: CASSSAAAGANVLTF. The CDR3 DNA sequence: TGTGCCAGCAGTTCCGCCGCGGCTGGGGCCAACGTCCTGACTTTC. The full variable domain, its missing parts supplied by reference TRBV28 and TRBJ2-6, is DVKVTQSSRYLVKRTGEKVFLECVQDMDHENMFWYRQDPGLGLRLIYFSYDVKMKEKGDIPEGYSVSREKKERFSLILESASTNQTSMYLCASSSAAAGANVLTFGAGSRLTVL.

This clone was seen only a few times. The chain employs TRBV18 and TRBJ2-1; D not resolved. The CDR3 runs to 13 residues. Trimming stripped 0 bases from V and 6 bases from J, with 6 bases between. Looked up from germline, CDR1 is KGHSH and CDR2 is LQKENI. CDR3: CASSPPPGNEQFF. CDR3 DNA sequence: TGTGCCAGCTCACCACCGCCGGGCAATGAGCAGTTCTTC. The entire variable domain, with the rest obtained from reference TRBV18 and TRBJ2-1, is as follows: NAGVMQNPRHLVRRRGQEARLRCSPMKGHSHVYWYRQLPEEGLKFMVYLQKENIIDESGMPKERFSAEFPKEGPSILRIQQVVRGDSAAYFCASSPPPGNEQFFGPGTRLTVL.

The CDR3 DNA is TGTGCCAGCAGTTGGGACCGAGCGTTCTCTGAGCAGTTCTTC. This sequence encodes CASSWDRAFSEQFF. The V gene is TRBV28, the J gene TRBJ2-1; D possibly uses TRBD1 or TRBD2 (5 bases each). Trimming removed 4 bases at V and 9 bases at J, with 16 bases between. The germline gives CDR1 MDHEN, CDR2 SYDVKM. This CDR3 has 14 residues.

The CDR3 nucleotides are TGCGCCAGCAGCCAGTACTCCGGGACAGAGAGTTACAATGAGCAGTTCTTC. This codes for CASSQYSGTESYNEQFF. The V gene is TRBV4-3, the J gene TRBJ2-1; TRBD1 matches 7 bases. Germline V gives CDR1 LGHNA, CDR2 YSLEER. This CDR3 is built from 17 residues. Trimming removed 3 bases from V and 4 bases from J; junction bases left unmatched: 12.

CDR3 sequence: CASSATRNTGELFF. The CDR3, as DNA: TGTGCCAGCAGCGCGACAAGGAACACCGGGGAGCTGTTTTTT. The chain joins TRBV7-2 to TRBJ2-2; D is undetermined. There are 14 residues in the CDR3. Germline loops: CDR1 SGHTA, CDR2 FQGNSA. The V end was cut by 5 bases, the J end by 1 base, with 8 bases between.

This clone was seen only a few times. The chain is built from TRBV5-4 and TRBJ2-7, with 13 bases fitting TRBD2. J gave up 0 bases and V 2 bases, and 5 bases lay outside the gene matches. CDR3 length equals 17 residues. Looked up from germline, CDR1 is SGHNT and CDR2 is YYREEE (reference sequence). The CDR3 sequence: CASSLGLAGAFSYEQYF. The CDR3 DNA is TGTGCCAGCAGCTTAGGACTAGCGGGGGCTTTCTCCTACGAGCAGTACTTC. The complete variable domain, with remaining parts taken from reference TRBV5-4 and TRBJ2-7, reads ETGVTQSPTHLIKTRGQQVTLRCSSQSGHNTVSWYQQALGQGPQFIFQYYREEENGRGNFPPRFSGLQFPNYSSELNVNALELDDSALYLCASSLGLAGAFSYEQYFGPGTRLTVT.

This chain uses TRBV4-1 with TRBJ1-5; possible D gene TRBD1, 5 bases. CDR3 length equals 14 residues. CDR1 is MGHRA and CDR2 is YSYEKL in the germline V gene. The ends were cut back, 6 bases at V and 3 bases at J, with 12 bases in the middle. The CDR3 region has the DNA TGCGCCAGCAGTTACAGCAGGGTCAATCAGCCCCAGCATTTT. Protein sequence: CASSYSRVNQPQHF.

The V call is TRBV5-1, the J call TRBJ2-2; no clear D gene. This CDR3 has 17 residues. The germline CDR1 and CDR2 sequences are SGHRS and YFSETQ. Trimming removed 0 bases from V and 4 bases from J, with 16 bases in between. The CDR3 DNA follows: TGCGCCAGCAGCTTGGGATACGGATGGGGTATCACCGGGGAGCTGTTTTTT. Protein product: CASSLGYGWGITGELFF.

This chain joins TRBV5-1 and TRBJ2-2, with a possible D match to TRBD1 (6 bases). V lost 3 bases to trimming and J lost 1 base, with 10 bases between them. Germline CDR1 is SGHRS and CDR2 is YFSETQ. CDR3 size: 15 residues. The CDR3 sequence is CASSSGHQNTGELFF. In DNA form, the CDR3 reads TGCGCCAGCAGCTCGGGACACCAGAACACCGGGGAGCTGTTTTTT.

This clone was seen a handful of times. The gene calls are TRBV11-2 and TRBJ2-1, with 7 positions matching TRBD2. Germline values: CDR1 SGHAT, CDR2 FQNNGV. The junction had 9 bases not matched to a gene; V was cut back by 5 bases and J by 8 bases. The CDR3 runs 14 residues. CDR3 sequence: CASSRGDSRDEQFF. CDR3 bases: TGTGCCAGCAGCCGGGGGGACTCTAGAGATGAGCAGTTCTTC.

This clone has only a few counts. The V gene is TRBV7-8, the J gene TRBJ2-2, with 9 bases that match TRBD2. The length of the CDR3 is 14 residues. Germline assignment: CDR1 SGHVS and CDR2 FQNEAQ. V shed 6 bases, J shed 6 bases, and the junction held 5 bases outside the gene matches. The CDR3 is CASRRVAGAGELFF. The CDR3 nucleotides are TGTGCCAGCAGGCGGGTAGCGGGAGCCGGGGAGCTGTTTTTT.

This chain connects TRBV7-2 to TRBJ2-2; TRBD1 matches at 8 bases. The CDR3 has 15 residues. V lost 5 bases to trimming and J lost 1 base; unmatched junction nucleotides: 3. Per germline, CDR1 SGHTA and CDR2 FQGNSA. The CDR3 sequence is CASSSTGGNTGELFF. In DNA form, the CDR3 reads TGTGCCAGCAGCAGTACAGGGGGGAACACCGGGGAGCTGTTTTTT. The full variable domain, completed using reference TRBV7-2 and TRBJ2-2, is GAGVSQSPSNKVTEKGKDVELRCDPISGHTALYWYRQSLGQGLEFLIYFQGNSAPDKSGLPSDRFSAERTGGSVSTLTIQRTQQEDSAVYLCASSSTGGNTGELFFGEGSRLTVL.

This clone was seen a few times. The CDR3 sequence is CASSQDLELAGDAEQYF. The CDR3 DNA sequence: TGTGCCAGCAGCCAAGATCTAGAACTAGCGGGAGACGCCGAGCAGTACTTC. This rearrangement joins TRBV4-2 to TRBJ2-7; 11 bases fit TRBD2. The junction had 10 bases not matched to a gene; V was cut back by 0 bases and J by 6 bases. Germline V gene lookup returns CDR1 LGHNA and CDR2 YNFKEQ. CDR3 length: 17 residues.

By its share, this clone is medium-sized (0.01 to 0.1%). J is TRBJ1-1 and V is TRBV4-3; 10 bases fit TRBD1. The germline gives CDR1 LGHNA, CDR2 YSLEER. CDR3 length: 14 residues. Unmatched junction bases numbered 4, after V lost 4 bases and J lost 5 bases. The CDR3 DNA sequence: TGCGCCAGCAGCCGGGACAGGGGAGGAACTGAAGCTTTCTTT. It translates to CASSRDRGGTEAFF.

The chain links TRBV10-3 to TRBJ1-6; the D is unclear. This CDR3 comprises 12 residues. In germline, CDR1 is ENHRY, CDR2 SYGVKD. V was pared by 6 bases and J by 8 bases, with 8 bases between. In DNA form, the CDR3 reads TGTGCCATCAGGGCGTCCGATTCACCCCTCCACTTT. Protein: CAIRASDSPLHF.

In its sample, this clone was seen a few times. The chain's CDR3 is CASSVTPRTQYF. The CDR3, as DNA: TGTGCCAGCAGCGTAACCCCGCGGACCCAGTACTTC. This chain joins TRBV7-2 and TRBJ2-5, with D unclear. V shed 5 bases and J shed 7 bases, with 11 bases lying between them. The CDR3 has 12 residues. In germline, CDR1 is SGHTA, CDR2 FQGNSA.

This clone was detected a few times. The chain uses TRBV29-1 and TRBJ1-1; the D is unclear. Germline V gene data show CDR1 as SQVTM and CDR2 as ANQGSEA. The ends were cut back, 7 bases at V and 6 bases at J, with 12 bases in the middle. The CDR3 contains 11 residues. The CDR3 region is CSAAMVAEAFF. The CDR3 region has the DNA TGCAGCGCCGCTATGGTCGCTGAAGCTTTCTTT.

This clone was observed a handful of times. This chain links TRBV5-6 with TRBJ2-6; no clear D. CDR3 length: 15 amino acids. Per the germline V gene, CDR1 is SGHDT and CDR2 is YYEEEE. V dropped 4 bases and J dropped 0 bases, with 8 bases sitting between them. CDR3 coding DNA: TGTGCCAGCAGCCCGATTGGCTCTGGGGCCAACGTCCTGACTTTC. Its protein is CASSPIGSGANVLTF.

This clone was seen once. V and J are TRBV30 and TRBJ2-3, with 8 bases matching TRBD2. Germline-derived CDR1 and CDR2 are GTSNPN and SVGIG (reference sequence). This CDR3 contains 17 residues. The trim removed 0 bases at V and 6 bases at J, leaving 14 bases unmatched. CDR3 DNA sequence: TGTGCCTGGAGTGTCCCCGGGACTAGGAGAAGTGGGGATACGCAGTATTTT. Translation gives CAWSVPGTRRSGDTQYF. Drawing the rest from reference TRBV30 and TRBJ2-3, the complete variable domain is SQTIHQWPATLVQPVGSPLSLECTVEGTSNPNLYWYRQAAGRGLQLLFYSVGIGQISSEVPQNLSASRPQDRQFILSSKKLLLSDSGFYLCAWSVPGTRRSGDTQYFGPGTRLTVL.

The V gene is TRBV6-5, the J gene TRBJ2-1, with D possibly TRBD2 on 5 matching bases. V was trimmed by 4 bases and J by 3 bases, leaving 13 bases between them. Germline loops: CDR1 MNHEY, CDR2 SVGAGI. This CDR3 has 15 amino acids. The CDR3 loop reads CASSSLSGGYNEQFF. As DNA, the CDR3 is TGTGCCAGCAGTTCATTGTCAGGAGGCTACAATGAGCAGTTCTTC.

The CDR3 bases are TGCGCCAGCAGCGCGACGTGGACGGAGAACACTGAAGCTTTCTTT. Amino acid sequence: CASSATWTENTEAFF. The V call is TRBV5-1, the J call TRBJ1-1, with D uncertain. V was cut by 4 bases and J by 1 base, with 14 bases left in between. Germline lookup yields CDR1 SGHRS and CDR2 YFSETQ. The CDR3 consists of 15 residues.

The J gene is TRBJ1-2, the V gene TRBV29-1, with D maybe TRBD1 (5 bases). The CDR3 spans 13 residues. Trimming took off 5 bases at V and 3 bases at J, with 13 bases between the two ends. In germline, CDR1 is SQVTM, CDR2 ANQGSEA. The CDR3 DNA sequence: TGCAGCGTTATTCCGGGACTTCACTATGGCTACACCTTC. Its protein product is CSVIPGLHYGYTF.